The T cell receptor (beta chain) described here comes from a study of human T cells and chemical hapten exposure. This clonotype was counted only a few times. No antigen is known for it. Notes on the study in general: High-frequency TCRs, those above 1 in 1000, stayed the same after DPC sensitization.

Noted time point: healthy volunteer bleed at 6 weeks. Blood, whole and unfractionated, served as the source for total RNA extraction. In the library, unique molecular identifiers were attached to individual cDNA molecules. TCRdb passed the RACE reads through MiXCR, listing each CDR3 protein once. The sample consists of under 90,000 distinct CDR3 sequences, about 9% of them appearing once. Sequencing was done on a sample of whole blood. The sequence was collected from a male donor in good health. Some clones in this sample may be carry-over from other donors' samples.

The CDR3, as DNA: TGCAGTGCTAGAGAGCCTGGTTATGGCTACACCTTC. As protein: CSAREPGYGYTF. The rearrangement links TRBV20-1 to TRBJ1-2, with no clear D. The CDR3 has 12 residues. The V and J ends lost 0 bases and 5 bases respectively, with 7 bases between them. Germline-derived CDR1 and CDR2 are DFQATT and SNEGSKA (reference sequence).